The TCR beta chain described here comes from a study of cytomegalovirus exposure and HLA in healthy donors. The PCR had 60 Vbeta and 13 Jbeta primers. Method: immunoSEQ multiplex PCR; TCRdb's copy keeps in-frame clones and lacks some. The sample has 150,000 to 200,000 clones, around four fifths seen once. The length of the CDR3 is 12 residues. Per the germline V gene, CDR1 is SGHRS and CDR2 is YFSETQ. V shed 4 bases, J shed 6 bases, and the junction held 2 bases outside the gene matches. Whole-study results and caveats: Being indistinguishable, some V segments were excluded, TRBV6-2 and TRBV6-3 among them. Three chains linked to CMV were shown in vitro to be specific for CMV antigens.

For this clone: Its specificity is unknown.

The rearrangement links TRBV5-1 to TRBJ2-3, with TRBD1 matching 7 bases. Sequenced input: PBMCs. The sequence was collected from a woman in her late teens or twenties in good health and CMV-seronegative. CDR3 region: CASSLQGDTQYF. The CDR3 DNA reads TGCGCCAGCAGCCTACAGGGGGATACGCAGTATTTT. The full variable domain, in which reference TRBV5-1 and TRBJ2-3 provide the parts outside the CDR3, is KAGVTQTPRYLIKTRGQQVTLSCSPISGHRSVSWYQQTPGQGLQFLFEYFSETQRNKGNFPGRFSGRQFSNSRSEMNVSTLELGDSALYLCASSLQGDTQYFGPGTRLTVL.